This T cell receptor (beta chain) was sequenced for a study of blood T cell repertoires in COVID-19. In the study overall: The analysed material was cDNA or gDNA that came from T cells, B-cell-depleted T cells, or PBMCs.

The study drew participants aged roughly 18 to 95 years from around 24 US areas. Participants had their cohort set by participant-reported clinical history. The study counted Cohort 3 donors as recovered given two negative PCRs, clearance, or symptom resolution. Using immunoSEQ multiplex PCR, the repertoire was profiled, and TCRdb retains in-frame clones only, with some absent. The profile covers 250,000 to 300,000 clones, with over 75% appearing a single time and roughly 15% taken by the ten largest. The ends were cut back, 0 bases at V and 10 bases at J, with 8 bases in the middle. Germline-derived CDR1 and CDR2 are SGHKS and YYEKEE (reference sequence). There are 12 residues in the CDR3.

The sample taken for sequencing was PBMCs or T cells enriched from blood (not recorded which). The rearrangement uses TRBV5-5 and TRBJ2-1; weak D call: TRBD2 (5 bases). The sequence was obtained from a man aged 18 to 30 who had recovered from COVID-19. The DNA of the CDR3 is TGTGCCAGCAGCTTGGAGCGGCCGGAGCAGTTCTTC. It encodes CASSLERPEQFF.